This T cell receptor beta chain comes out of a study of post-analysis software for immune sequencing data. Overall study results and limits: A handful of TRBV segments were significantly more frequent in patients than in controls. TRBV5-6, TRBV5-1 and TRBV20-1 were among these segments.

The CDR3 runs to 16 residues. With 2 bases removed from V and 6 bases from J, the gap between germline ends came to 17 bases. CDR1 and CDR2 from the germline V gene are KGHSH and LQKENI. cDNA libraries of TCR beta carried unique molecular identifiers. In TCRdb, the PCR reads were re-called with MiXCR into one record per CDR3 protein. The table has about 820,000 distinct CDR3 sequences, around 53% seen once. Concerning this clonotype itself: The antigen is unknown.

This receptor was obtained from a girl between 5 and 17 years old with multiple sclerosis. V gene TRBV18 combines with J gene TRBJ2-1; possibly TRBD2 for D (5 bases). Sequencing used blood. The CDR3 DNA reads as TGTGCCAGCTCACCAATTGCCCCCGCTCGGGGCAATGAGCAGTTCTTC. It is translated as CASSPIAPARGNEQFF.